This T cell receptor (beta chain) derives from a study of blood T cell repertoires in COVID-19. Study-wide background: Specimens from acute and convalescent COVID-19 originated in the United States, Italy and Spain.

Profiled with immunoSEQ multiplex PCR; TCRdb holds only in-frame clones, not every one. The data show roughly 65,000 clones, roughly 90% seen once. The material sequenced was peripheral blood. The clonotype was recovered from a man aged 60 to 75 with acute or convalescent COVID-19.

In nucleotides, the CDR3 is TGTGCCAGCAGCTTAATCCAGGGGGCACAGGAGCAGTTCTTC. This translates into CASSLIQGAQEQFF. The chain links TRBV11-2 to TRBJ2-1, with TRBD1 matching over 8 bases. Germline-derived CDR1 and CDR2 are SGHAT and FQNNGV. V was clipped by 2 bases and J by 10 bases; unmatched bases: 7. CDR3 length: 14 residues.